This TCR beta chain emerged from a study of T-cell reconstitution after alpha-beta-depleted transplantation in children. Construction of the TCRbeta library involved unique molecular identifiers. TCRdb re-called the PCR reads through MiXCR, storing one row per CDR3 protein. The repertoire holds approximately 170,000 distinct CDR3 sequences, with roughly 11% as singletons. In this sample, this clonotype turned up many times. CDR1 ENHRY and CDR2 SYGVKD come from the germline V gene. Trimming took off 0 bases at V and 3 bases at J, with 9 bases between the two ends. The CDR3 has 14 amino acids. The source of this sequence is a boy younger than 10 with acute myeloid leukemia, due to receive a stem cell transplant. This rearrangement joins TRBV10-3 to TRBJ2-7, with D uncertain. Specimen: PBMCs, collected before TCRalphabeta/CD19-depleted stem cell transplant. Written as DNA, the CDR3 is TGTGCCATCAGTGAGTCCGTCTTTATCTACGAGCAGTACTTC. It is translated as CAISESVFIYEQYF.